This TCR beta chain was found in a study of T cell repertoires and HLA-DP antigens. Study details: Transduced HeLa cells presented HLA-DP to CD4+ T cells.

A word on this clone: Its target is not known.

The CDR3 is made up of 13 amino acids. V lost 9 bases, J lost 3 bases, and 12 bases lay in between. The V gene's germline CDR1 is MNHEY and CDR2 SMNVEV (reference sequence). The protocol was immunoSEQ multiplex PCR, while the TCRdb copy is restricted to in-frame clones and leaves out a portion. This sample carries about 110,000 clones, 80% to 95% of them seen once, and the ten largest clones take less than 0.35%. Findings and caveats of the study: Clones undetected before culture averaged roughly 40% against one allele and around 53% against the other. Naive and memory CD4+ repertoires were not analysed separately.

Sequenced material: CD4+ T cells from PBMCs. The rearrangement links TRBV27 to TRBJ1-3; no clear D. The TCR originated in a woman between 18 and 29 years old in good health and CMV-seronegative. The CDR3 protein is CASTTGYGNTIYF. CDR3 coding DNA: TGTGCCAGTACAACCGGGTATGGAAACACCATATATTTT.